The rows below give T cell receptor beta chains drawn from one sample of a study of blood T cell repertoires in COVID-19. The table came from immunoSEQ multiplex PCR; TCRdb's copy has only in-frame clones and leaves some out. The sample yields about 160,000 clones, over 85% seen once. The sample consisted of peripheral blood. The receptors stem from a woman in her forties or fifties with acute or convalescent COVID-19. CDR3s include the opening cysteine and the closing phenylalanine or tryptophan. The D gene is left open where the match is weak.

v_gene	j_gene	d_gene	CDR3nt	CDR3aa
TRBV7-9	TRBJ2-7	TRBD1	TGTGCCTCACTAGGACAGGGTCCCTACGAGCAGTACTTC	CASLGQGPYEQYF
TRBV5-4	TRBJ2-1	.	TGTGCCAGCAGCCGGGACTTCGAGCAGTTCTTC	CASSRDFEQFF
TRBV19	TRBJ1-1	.	TGTGCCAGTAGTATGACAGTTTTCACTGAAGCTTTCTTT	CASSMTVFTEAFF
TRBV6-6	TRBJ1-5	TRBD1	TGTGCCAGCAGTCACCGGGACAGGGTACTAAAGGTTAGCAATCAGCCCCAGCATTTT	CASSHRDRVLKVSNQPQHF
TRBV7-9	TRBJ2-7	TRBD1	TGTGCCAGCAGCCCGGGACAGGGGTTAGGAGAGCAGTACTTC	CASSPGQGLGEQYF
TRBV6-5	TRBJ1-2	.	TGTGCCAGCAGTTACGGGCCAGAAGCTAACTATGGCTACACCTTC	CASSYGPEANYGYTF
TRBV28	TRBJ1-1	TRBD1	TGTGCCAGCAGTTTGAGTAATAGGGGGCTCATGAACACTGAAGCTTTCTTT	CASSLSNRGLMNTEAFF
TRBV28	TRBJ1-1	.	TGTGCCAGCAGTTTAAGGGGATACACTGAAGCTTTCTTT	CASSLRGYTEAFF
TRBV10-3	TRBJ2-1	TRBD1	TGTGCCATCACCCCGACAGGGGACGAGCAGTTCTTC	CAITPTGDEQFF
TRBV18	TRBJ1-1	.	TGTGCCAGCTCAGAATCGAACAGCAACACTGAAGCTTTCTTT	CASSESNSNTEAFF
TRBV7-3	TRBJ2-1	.	TGTGCCAGCAGCCTCCCCCAGGGCGCGCAGTTCTTC	CASSLPQGAQFF
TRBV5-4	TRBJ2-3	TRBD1	TGTGCCAGCAGCTTGACAGGGGAAGATACGCAGTATTTT	CASSLTGEDTQYF
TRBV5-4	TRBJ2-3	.	TGTGCCAGCAGCTTGCGCCGGACAGATACGCAGTATTTT	CASSLRRTDTQYF
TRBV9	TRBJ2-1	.	TGTGCCAGCAGCGTAGGACAGCCCTTCGATGAGCAGTTCTTC	CASSVGQPFDEQFF
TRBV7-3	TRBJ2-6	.	TGTGCCAGCTCCGGGGGACCGAGAGGGGCCAACGTCCTGACTTTC	CASSGGPRGANVLTF
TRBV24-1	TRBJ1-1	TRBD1	TGTGCCACCAATCAAGGACAGGGGACTGAAGCTTTCTTT	CATNQGQGTEAFF
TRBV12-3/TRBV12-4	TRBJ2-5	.	TGTGCCAGCAGTTCCTCCAGGGTGACCCAGTACTTC	CASSSSRVTQYF
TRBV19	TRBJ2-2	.	TGTGCCAGTAGTACGACGGGCACCGGGGAGCTGTTTTTT	CASSTTGTGELFF
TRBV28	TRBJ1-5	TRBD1	TGTGCCAGCGCTAAAACAGGGGGCTATAATCAGCCCCAGCATTTT	CASAKTGGYNQPQHF